One and the same sample provided the 3 T cell receptor beta chains below, sequenced in a study of cytomegalovirus exposure and HLA in healthy donors. Use of 60 Vbeta and 13 Jbeta primers characterized the PCR. Sequencing was performed with immunoSEQ multiplex PCR; in TCRdb, only in-frame clones are kept and a portion is missing. This sample's clone table lists about 210,000 clones. Sequenced material: PBMCs. All receptors derive from a woman in her twenties or thirties in good health and CMV-seropositive.

This sequence joins TRBV4-3 and TRBJ2-1, with 8 bases fitting TRBD2. V was clipped by 0 bases and J by 9 bases; unmatched bases: 1. The germline gives CDR1 LGHNA, CDR2 YSLEER. There are 13 residues in the CDR3. The CDR3 loop is CASSQDSGVEQFF. CDR3 DNA sequence: TGCGCCAGCAGCCAAGATAGCGGGGTTGAGCAGTTCTTC.

The chain has TRBV19 and TRBJ1-3; D is possibly TRBD1 (6 bases). Germline V CDR1 and CDR2: LNHDA, SQIVND (reference sequence). The CDR3 extends over 18 amino acids. V was clipped by 5 bases and J by 2 bases, with 22 bases between them. The CDR3 DNA reads as TGTGCCAGTAGTCATCCACTACAGGGATTGAGCACTGGAAACACCATATATTTT. It is translated as CASSHPLQGLSTGNTIYF. Full variable domain (outside the CDR3, taken from reference TRBV19 and TRBJ1-3): DGGITQSPKYLFRKEGQNVTLSCEQNLNHDAMYWYRQDPGQGLRLIYYSQIVNDFQKGDIAEGYSVSREKKESFPLTVTSAQKNPTAFYLCASSHPLQGLSTGNTIYFGEGSWLTVV.

This chain joins TRBV14 and TRBJ2-1, with D perhaps TRBD1 (6 bases). With 3 bases removed from V and 4 bases from J, the gap between germline ends came to 19 bases. Germline values: CDR1 SGHDN, CDR2 FVKESK. This CDR3 contains 17 residues. CDR3 protein: CASSHSSGTLNYNEQFF. CDR3 DNA sequence: TGTGCCAGCAGCCATTCCTCCGGGACACTAAATTACAATGAGCAGTTCTTC.